Reported below is one T cell receptor (beta chain). The data stem from a study of blood T cell repertoires in COVID-19. About the study: Both acute and convalescent COVID-19 samples were obtained from the United States, Italy and Spain. In each case, the material was cDNA or gDNA derived from T cells, B-cell-depleted T cells, or PBMCs.

Methods used by the authors: The authors estimated nucleated cell counts from reference gene primer amplification. Clones were read by immunoSEQ multiplex PCR, and TCRdb kept only the in-frame ones, dropping some. V, J and clone size derive from that table, while D and trimming were established from the DNA sequence. The sample contains approximately 280,000 clones, around nine tenths of which appear only once. Sequenced input: peripheral blood. The TCR sequence derives from an older woman with acute or convalescent COVID-19.

CDR3 coding DNA: TGCGCCAGCAGCTTGGCAGGACAGCGAGGGGGCTATGGCTACACCTTC. It encodes CASSLAGQRGGYGYTF. The rearrangement joins TRBV5-1 to TRBJ1-2, with D tentatively TRBD1 (6 bases). Germline V gene lookup returns CDR1 SGHRS and CDR2 YFSETQ. Between the trimmed V and J ends, which lost 0 bases and 4 bases, there was a span of 16 bases. This CDR3 is 16 amino acids long.